This T cell receptor beta chain was profiled in a study of blood T cell repertoires in COVID-19. In the authors' methods: The authors estimated nucleated cell counts from reference gene primer amplification. TCRdb keeps only in-frame clones here, not all; method: immunoSEQ multiplex PCR. V and J calls plus clone size are reproduced from that table; the DNA served to infer D and trimming. The sample has 150,000 to 200,000 clones; approximately 86% are singletons. There are 14 residues in the CDR3. The V gene's germline CDR1 is SGHTA and CDR2 FQGNSA. The junction had 11 bases not matched to a gene; V was cut back by 5 bases and J by 13 bases.

Sequencing input: peripheral blood. This receptor was obtained from a woman older than 75 with acute or convalescent COVID-19. V is TRBV7-2 and J is TRBJ2-5; 12 bases line up with TRBD2. In DNA form, the CDR3 reads TGTGCCAGCAGCCTCCGGCCACTAGCGGGGGGATTGTACTTC. It yields the protein CASSLRPLAGGLYF.